This T cell receptor beta chain was captured in a study of T-cell reconstitution after alpha-beta-depleted transplantation in children. Study-wide results and limits: Approximately two months post-transplant, alpha-beta T cells reportedly originated from several hundred expanded graft clones. At the one-year point after transplant, T-cell counts and TCRbeta diversity were found to come mostly from T cells that had been newly produced.

Per germline, CDR1 ENHRY and CDR2 SYGVKD. The CDR3 runs to 14 residues. The trim removed 3 bases at V and 5 bases at J, leaving 6 bases unmatched. Unique molecular identifiers were incorporated when the TCRbeta library was constructed. One entry per CDR3 protein, called by TCRdb with MiXCR from the PCR reads. The sample records about 900,000 distinct CDR3 sequences, around 30% being singletons. This clonotype was recorded many times. Its antigen is undetermined. Here the sequenced sample was PBMCs, mostly from graft donor cells, taken 360 days after TCRalphabeta/CD19-depleted stem cell transplant. J is TRBJ2-5 and V is TRBV10-3; 7 bases are shared with TRBD1. The sequence was collected from a boy under three years old who had a stem cell transplant for SCID, so the T cells may come from the graft donor. In DNA form, the CDR3 reads TGTGCCATCAGTGAAGACAGGGTGGTTGAGACCCAGTACTTC. It is translated as CAISEDRVVETQYF.